A single sample gave rise to the 20 T cell receptor beta chains below, sequenced in a study of OX40 agonist ivuxolimab in advanced cancers. TCRdb's table, derived via immunoSEQ multiplex PCR, lists solely in-frame clones and lacks some. The top ten hold 9.8% of the sample, which has just under 65,000 clones, approximately 85% seen once. The sequencing here drew on CD4+ or CD8+ T cells sorted from blood, taken in a trial of the OX40 agonist ivuxolimab. The origin of the receptors is an adult with an advanced solid tumor such as melanoma, head and neck, liver or kidney cancer.

The chain recombines TRBV14 with TRBJ1-2; a weak D match, TRBD1 (5 bases). The germline CDR1 and CDR2 sequences are SGHDN and FVKESK. The CDR3 loop spans 15 amino acids. Between the trimmed V and J ends, which lost 1 base and 3 bases, there was a span of 12 bases. The chain's CDR3 is CASSQVWGPYYGYTF. The CDR3 DNA is TGTGCCAGCAGCCAAGTTTGGGGACCCTACTATGGCTACACCTTC.

The chain uses TRBV29-1 and TRBJ1-1; 10 nucleotides match TRBD1. The CDR3 runs 15 residues. Trimming at V came to 6 bases and at J to 3 bases, leaving 10 bases not matched to a gene. Germline-derived CDR1 and CDR2 are SQVTM and ANQGSEA. CDR3 in DNA: TGCAGCGTCACCGGGACAGGGGCTGCGCACACTGAAGCTTTCTTT. Translated: CSVTGTGAAHTEAFF.

The CDR3 coding sequence is TGTGCCGGAGGGACAGACTACAATTCACCCCTCCACTTT. The encoded protein is CAGGTDYNSPLHF. V gene TRBV2 combines with J gene TRBJ1-6; 7 bases line up with TRBD1. The CDR3 has 13 amino acids. V shed 11 bases and J 7 bases; nucleotides not matched to a gene: 8. The germline V gene encodes CDR1 SNHLY and CDR2 FYNNEI. The full variable domain, with the rest looked up from reference TRBV2 and TRBJ1-6, is EPEVTQTPSHQVTQMGQEVILRCVPISNHLYFYWYRQILGQKVEFLVSFYNNEISEKSEIFDDQFSVERPDGSNFTLKIRSTKLEDSAMYFCAGGTDYNSPLHFGNGTRLTVT.

CDR3 amino acids: CASSPGLAARETQYF. DNA for the CDR3: TGCGCCAGCAGCCCGGGACTAGCGGCCCGGGAGACCCAGTACTTC. This rearrangement joins TRBV5-1 to TRBJ2-5; TRBD2 aligns across 11 bases. This CDR3 comprises 15 residues. Germline values: CDR1 SGHRS, CDR2 YFSETQ. The ends lost 4 bases at V and 5 bases at J; junction bases unmatched: 7.

The genes are TRBV9 and TRBJ2-6; no clear D gene. The V end lost 1 base, the J end lost 3 bases, and 11 bases lay between the germline ends. Germline assignment: CDR1 SGDLS and CDR2 YYNGEE. The CDR3 covers 16 residues. The CDR3 region has the DNA TGTGCCAGCAGCGTAATAGGTATTGGTGGGGCCAACGTCCTGACTTTC. As protein: CASSVIGIGGANVLTF. Based on the CDR3 plus reference TRBV9 and TRBJ2-6, the full variable domain is DSGVTQTPKHLITATGQRVTLRCSPRSGDLSVYWYQQSLDQGLQFLIQYYNGEERAKGNILERFSAQQFPDLHSELNLSSLELGDSALYFCASSVIGIGGANVLTFGAGSRLTVL.

The rearrangement uses TRBV7-8 and TRBJ2-7; 7 positions agree with TRBD2. The CDR3 has 13 amino acids. V was pared by 8 bases and J by 1 base, with 5 bases of the junction left unmatched. Germline V lookup: CDR1 SGHVS, CDR2 FQNEAQ. The CDR3 loop is CASGAGASYEQYF. The CDR3 DNA is TGTGCCAGCGGGGCGGGAGCTTCCTACGAGCAGTACTTC.

The chain is built from TRBV30 and TRBJ1-3; no clear D gene. The CDR3 has 13 residues. V was clipped by 6 bases and J by 0 bases, with 9 bases between them. Germline V gene sequence: CDR1 GTSNPN, CDR2 SVGIG (reference sequence). The CDR3 DNA reads as TGTGCCTGTGGGGTAAACTCTGGAAACACCATATATTTT. Its protein is CACGVNSGNTIYF.

V usage is TRBV5-6 and J usage is TRBJ1-6, with 7 bases matching TRBD1. Germline-derived CDR1 and CDR2 are SGHDT and YYEEEE. The CDR3 spans 16 residues. V was pared by 1 base and J by 3 bases, with 4 bases of the junction left unmatched. The CDR3 loop is CASSLSRTGYNSPLHF. The CDR3 DNA is TGTGCCAGCAGCTTGTCACGGACAGGCTATAATTCACCCCTCCACTTT.

The V gene is TRBV7-2, the J gene TRBJ1-2; no clear D gene. The CDR3 loop spans 14 amino acids. CDR1 is SGHTA and CDR2 is FQGNSA in the germline V gene. V was shortened by 2 bases and J by 3 bases, with 10 bases between the two germline ends. For the CDR3, the DNA is TGTGCCAGCAGCTTATATCGGCAGGACTATGGCTACACCTTC. Encoded protein: CASSLYRQDYGYTF.

J is TRBJ1-2 and V is TRBV2; D uncertain. There are 12 residues in the CDR3. Germline-derived CDR1 and CDR2 are SNHLY and FYNNEI. V lost 4 bases, J lost 4 bases, and 7 bases lay in between. CDR3: CASSGQAYGYTF. As DNA, the CDR3 is TGTGCCAGCAGTGGACAAGCCTATGGCTACACCTTC.

This rearrangement joins TRBV4-1 to TRBJ1-2; 7 nucleotides line up with TRBD1. Germline lookup yields CDR1 MGHRA and CDR2 YSYEKL. The CDR3 is 15 residues long. V shed 2 bases and J 1 base; nucleotides not matched to a gene: 4. The CDR3 nucleotides read TGCGCCAGCAGCCAATGGACAGGAATTAACTATGGCTACACCTTC. This sequence encodes CASSQWTGINYGYTF.

This clone has a single count. This rearrangement joins TRBV27 to TRBJ2-7; D is undetermined. V was cut by 8 bases and J by 2 bases, with 13 bases left in between. Per the germline V gene, CDR1 is MNHEY and CDR2 is SMNVEV (reference sequence). The CDR3 has 13 amino acids. The CDR3 nucleotides read TGTGCCAGCGCCTACCGCTCGGCCTACGAGCAGTACTTC. The encoded protein is CASAYRSAYEQYF.

The chain uses TRBV5-1 and TRBJ1-4; 7 nucleotides align to TRBD1. The germline gives CDR1 SGHRS, CDR2 YFSETQ. The CDR3 covers 14 residues. V lost 7 bases to trimming and J lost 2 bases; unmatched junction nucleotides: 5. The CDR3: CASGLTGTNEKLFF. The CDR3 DNA sequence: TGCGCCAGCGGCCTGACAGGGACTAATGAAAAACTGTTTTTT.

This chain uses TRBV7-2 with TRBJ1-5, with 10 bases that match TRBD1. CDR1 SGHTA and CDR2 FQGNSA come from the germline V gene. The CDR3 loop spans 16 amino acids. J was trimmed by 2 bases and V by 6 bases; bases with no gene match: 7. The CDR3 region is CASSLTGGLGNQPQHF. The CDR3 nucleotides are TGTGCCAGCAGTCTGACAGGGGGCTTAGGCAATCAGCCCCAGCATTTT.

This chain's CDR3 is CASRPSGTYEQYF. DNA for the CDR3: TGTGCCAGTCGTCCTAGCGGTACCTACGAGCAGTACTTC. V gene TRBV2 combines with J gene TRBJ2-7; TRBD2 matches 7 bases. The length of the CDR3 is 13 residues. The V segment lost 9 bases and the J segment 2 bases; nucleotides outside the gene matches: 7. CDR1 and CDR2 (germline): SNHLY, FYNNEI. The variable domain in full, with the rest retrieved from reference TRBV2 and TRBJ2-7, is EPEVTQTPSHQVTQMGQEVILRCVPISNHLYFYWYRQILGQKVEFLVSFYNNEISEKSEIFDDQFSVERPDGSNFTLKIRSTKLEDSAMYFCASRPSGTYEQYFGPGTRLTVT.

The chain is built from TRBV2 and TRBJ2-7; 8 nucleotides match TRBD1. With 7 bases clipped from V and 7 bases from J, the junction kept 9 bases outside the gene matches. The CDR3 spans 13 residues. Germline CDR1 is SNHLY and CDR2 is FYNNEI. CDR3: CASTRGRLEEQYF. CDR3 bases: TGTGCCAGCACCAGGGGGCGCTTGGAAGAGCAGTACTTC.

The rearrangement joins TRBV27 to TRBJ2-1; the D gene could be TRBD1 or TRBD2 (5 bases each). The CDR3 spans 15 residues. V shed 5 bases and J shed 9 bases, with 20 bases lying between them. Germline V gene lookup returns CDR1 MNHEY and CDR2 SMNVEV (reference sequence). The CDR3 DNA reads TGTGCCAGCAGTCAGTGGGACCGCCCTCGGGGTGAGCAGTTCTTC. The encoded protein is CASSQWDRPRGEQFF.

This chain joins TRBV5-5 and TRBJ2-3; 8 nucleotides line up with TRBD2. Germline V gives CDR1 SGHKS, CDR2 YYEKEE (reference sequence). There are 15 residues in the CDR3. Trimming removed 2 bases from V and 5 bases from J; junction bases left unmatched: 7. CDR3 nucleotides: TGTGCCAGCAGCTTCACCGGGACTAGTTTAGATACGCAGTATTTT. This gives the protein CASSFTGTSLDTQYF.

V usage is TRBV9 and J usage is TRBJ2-5, with a tentative D call TRBD2 (5 bases). The germline V and J ends were trimmed by 1 base and 10 bases, with 17 bases remaining between them. CDR3 length: 14 residues. The V gene's germline CDR1 is SGDLS and CDR2 YYNGEE. The DNA for the CDR3 is TGTGCCAGCAGCGTATCGGAGGTCACTGTGAGCCAGTACTTC. Its translation: CASSVSEVTVSQYF.

The V call is TRBV2, the J call TRBJ2-7, with a possible D match to TRBD2 (6 bases). CDR1 SNHLY and CDR2 FYNNEI come from the germline V gene. This CDR3 has 12 amino acids. The V end lost 11 bases, the J end lost 2 bases, and 13 bases lay between the germline ends. CDR3: CARGTGAYEQYF. The CDR3 DNA reads TGTGCCCGTGGGACTGGAGCCTACGAGCAGTACTTC.